This T cell receptor beta chain was sequenced for a study of blood T cell repertoires in COVID-19. Study-wide background: T cells, B-cell-depleted T cells, or PBMCs supplied cDNA or gDNA.

Per the study methods: The assay estimated nucleated cells by amplifying reference gene primers. The assay was immunoSEQ multiplex PCR, and TCRdb's table has in-frame clones only and misses some. The DNA gave D and trimming, while V, J and clone size come from that table. Here the sample spans 95,000 to 110,000 clones, roughly 90% being singletons. The CDR3 runs to 13 residues. The V gene lost 6 bases and the J gene lost 11 bases, with 19 bases spanning the gap. CDR1 is MNHEY, CDR2 SVGAGI, per germline. This clone showed up just a few times. Input material: peripheral blood. The source is a man aged 35 to 55 with active or convalescent COVID-19. V is TRBV6-5 and J is TRBJ1-1; weak D call: TRBD1 (6 bases). The CDR3: CASSPVYQGRAFF. The CDR3 DNA reads TGTGCCAGCAGCCCAGTATACCAGGGGCGGGCTTTCTTT.